This T cell receptor beta chain was retrieved from a study of Ad26.COV2.S vaccination and SARS-CoV-2 variants. Regarding this clone: The antigen is unknown.

Whole-study results and caveats: Recipients of vaccine and of placebo showed similar breadth of their non-spike TCR repertoires.

Treatment defined: 15 to 20 received Ad26.COV2.S at low or high dose, single or two shots; several received placebo; per-sample allocation not given. The study sampled participants on day 63 after the first vaccine or placebo injection. Cohort 1b enrolled adults aged 18-55 years in Boston. Profiled with immunoSEQ multiplex PCR; TCRdb holds only in-frame clones, not every one. The sample lists some 410,000 clones, roughly 90% seen once, with about 1.7% in the top ten. The CDR3 runs 14 residues. Germline CDR1 and CDR2: MNHEY and SMNVEV (reference sequence). Between the trimmed V and J ends, which lost 7 bases and 3 bases, there was a span of 14 bases.

The chain is built from TRBV27 and TRBJ2-3; tentative D call: TRBD1 (5 bases). This TCR was sampled from a person aged 18-65 years who received the Ad26.COV2.S COVID-19 vaccine or a placebo. The source material was peripheral blood, sampled in a trial of Ad26.COV2.S vaccine versus placebo. The CDR3 DNA is TGTGCCAGCACCGTTGGGGCGTGGACAGATACGCAGTATTTT. It yields the protein CASTVGAWTDTQYF.